This T cell receptor (beta chain) was sequenced during a study of blood T cell repertoires in COVID-19. Looking at the study overall: The samples span acute and convalescent COVID-19 from the United States, Italy and Spain. The cDNA or gDNA used as material had been derived from T cells, B-cell-depleted T cells, or PBMCs.

Authors' processing steps: The assay estimated nucleated cells by amplifying reference gene primers. Profiled with immunoSEQ multiplex PCR; TCRdb holds only in-frame clones, not every one. That table gives V, J and clone size, and the DNA gave D and trimming. The sample lists under 150,000 clones; roughly four fifths were seen once. Germline V gene data show CDR1 as SGDLS and CDR2 as YYNGEE. V lost 5 bases and J lost 4, with 16 bases in between. This CDR3 has 15 amino acids. This clonotype was obtained from a human donor in a cohort sampled during active COVID-19. J is TRBJ2-1 and V is TRBV9; D is ambiguous. The sequenced sample consisted of peripheral blood. The CDR3 sequence: CASSPDTSSYNEQFF. Here the CDR3 DNA reads TGTGCCAGCAGTCCCGACACTTCTTCTTACAATGAGCAGTTCTTC. Full variable domain (remainder filled in from reference TRBV9 and TRBJ2-1): DSGVTQTPKHLITATGQRVTLRCSPRSGDLSVYWYQQSLDQGLQFLIQYYNGEERAKGNILERFSAQQFPDLHSELNLSSLELGDSALYFCASSPDTSSYNEQFFGPGTRLTVL.